This TCR beta chain was identified in a study of cytomegalovirus exposure and HLA in healthy donors. The overall study: Around 81% of approximately 400 genotyped donors fell in the Caucasian-associated ancestry cluster. Study observations and caveats: A missense DCLRE1C variant was associated with V- and J-gene trimming of TCR beta chains in a later analysis, and an independent cohort replicated the association. V segments that were indistinguishable, TRBV6-2 and TRBV6-3 among them, were omitted from analysis.

A multiplex PCR was run with 60 Vbeta primers and 13 Jbeta primers. The repertoire was sequenced with immunoSEQ multiplex PCR; TCRdb's copy has only in-frame clones and lacks some. The sample lists around 150,000 clones; over 60% were seen once. Germline V gene data show CDR1 as KGHSH and CDR2 as LQKENI. The CDR3 sequence is 15 residues long. V was shortened by 3 bases and J by 5 bases, with 13 bases between the two germline ends. Details on this clone: What it binds is unknown.

Sequencing input: PBMCs. This TCR came from a male donor in good health and CMV-seronegative. The chain recombines TRBV18 with TRBJ2-2, with D perhaps matching TRBD2 (5 bases). The CDR3 DNA reads TGTGCCAGCTCACCTCTGGCAGGCGGGACCGGGGAGCTGTTTTTT. Translating it yields CASSPLAGGTGELFF. Variable domain in full (rest from reference TRBV18 and TRBJ2-2): NAGVMQNPRHLVRRRGQEARLRCSPMKGHSHVYWYRQLPEEGLKFMVYLQKENIIDESGMPKERFSAEFPKEGPSILRIQQVVRGDSAAYFCASSPLAGGTGELFFGEGSRLTVL.